The sequence of this T cell receptor beta chain was determined in a study of blood T cell repertoires in COVID-19. Study background: COVID-19 samples collected from the United States, Italy and Spain covered acute and convalescent phases. T cells, B-cell-depleted T cells, or PBMCs supplied cDNA or gDNA.

Sequencing used immunoSEQ multiplex PCR; TCRdb keeps in-frame clones, though not all of them. This sample has more than 200,000 clones, with approximately 88% found just once. V lost 3 bases and J 3 bases, leaving 5 bases between the germline ends. Germline V lookup: CDR1 SEHNR, CDR2 FQNEAQ (reference sequence). The CDR3 extends over 12 amino acids. This chain uses TRBV7-9 with TRBJ1-1; D gene ambiguous. Material for sequencing was peripheral blood. This receptor was taken from a human donor in a cohort sampled during active COVID-19. The CDR3 here is CASSFPYTEAFF. The CDR3, as DNA: TGTGCCAGCAGCTTCCCGTACACTGAAGCTTTCTTT.